This entry concerns a single T cell receptor (beta chain). Its target is unknown. The data belong to a study of cytomegalovirus exposure and HLA in healthy donors. Study findings and constraints: In a later analysis, specific HLA alleles were associated with 15,000 to 20,000 TCR beta sequences at a 0.05 false discovery rate. With DRB1 most and HLA-C fewest, TCR association rates differed between HLA loci in a later analysis. It was shown in a later analysis that HLA-associated TCR beta chains were more clonally expanded than other, equally common chains.

The germline gives CDR1 PRHDT, CDR2 FYEKMQ (reference sequence). The trim removed 5 bases at V and 2 bases at J, leaving 5 bases unmatched. This CDR3 is built from 14 residues. The PCR was carried out with 60 Vbeta primers and 13 Jbeta primers. Profiled with immunoSEQ multiplex PCR; TCRdb holds only in-frame clones, not every one. This table holds roughly 150,000 clones, approximately 83% found once. V usage is TRBV13 and J usage is TRBJ2-5; TRBD2 aligns across 7 bases. The clonotype was recovered from a male donor in good health and CMV-seronegative. Sequencing used PBMCs. The CDR3 coding sequence is TGTGCCAGCAGCGGGAGGGGACCACAAGAGACCCAGTACTTC. This sequence encodes CASSGRGPQETQYF.